What follows are 26 T cell receptor beta chains derived from one specimen sequenced in a study of T cell repertoires in cytomegalovirus infection. For these TCRs, the target antigens are not known. MiXCR, run by TCRdb on the reads, gives a single entry per CDR3 protein. The profile shows approximately 83,000 distinct CDR3 sequences, roughly a quarter of them singletons. Material: CD8+ T cells from cultured PBMCs, obtained from culture after CMV antigen stimulation. The source is a human donor in good health (CMV status not recorded). Some clones in this sample may be carry-over from other donors' samples.

The chain combines TRBV15 with TRBJ2-5; 12 bases match TRBD2. The CDR3 is made up of 18 amino acids. The germline V gene has CDR1 LNHNV and CDR2 YYDKDF (reference sequence). V gave up 0 bases and J gave up 5 bases; unmatched junction bases: 10. The CDR3: CATSRDLSSGRARETQYF. The CDR3 nucleotides are TGTGCCACCAGCAGAGATTTGTCTAGCGGGAGGGCCCGGGAGACCCAGTACTTC.

In this sample, this clonotype turned up a few times. The V and J genes are TRBV6-2 or TRBV6-3 and TRBJ2-3; D is undetermined. V was pared by 6 bases and J by 6 bases, with 10 bases between. The germline CDR1 and CDR2 sequences are MNHEY and SVGEGT. The CDR3 has 12 amino acids. CDR3 loop: CASSPMGDTQYF. As DNA, the CDR3 is TGTGCCAGCAGCCCAATGGGGGATACGCAGTATTTT.

The chain recombines TRBV20-1 with TRBJ1-1; 7 bases agree with TRBD1. Germline-derived CDR1 and CDR2 are DFQATT and SNEGSKA (reference sequence). This CDR3 has 15 residues. Trimming took 0 bases from V and 4 from J; bases not matched to a gene: 8. CDR3 sequence (DNA): TGCAGTGCTAGAGATTTTAAGGGGGCGCCCACTGAAGCTTTCTTT. Its translation is CSARDFKGAPTEAFF.

There are many counts of this clonotype. This chain uses TRBV20-1 with TRBJ2-3; no definite D call. V lost 3 bases and J 1 base, leaving 11 bases between the germline ends. Germline V lookup: CDR1 DFQATT, CDR2 SNEGSKA (reference sequence). The CDR3 has 14 amino acids. The CDR3 is CSARGSLGTDTQYF. CDR3 nucleotides: TGCAGTGCTAGGGGCAGCTTGGGCACAGATACGCAGTATTTT.

The chain's CDR3 is CASSQEGVSGPYNEQFF. The CDR3, as DNA: TGCGCCAGCAGCCAAGAGGGAGTAAGCGGGCCCTACAATGAGCAGTTCTTC. This sequence joins TRBV4-1 and TRBJ2-1; D might be TRBD2 (6 bases). Germline CDR1 is MGHRA and CDR2 is YSYEKL. The length of the CDR3 is 17 residues. The V and J ends lost 0 bases and 2 bases respectively, with 14 bases between them.

This clonotype was picked up a small number of times. The CDR3 protein is CASSLRLSENTEAFF. CDR3 bases: TGTGCCAGCAGTCTACGACTCAGCGAGAACACTGAAGCTTTCTTT. This chain joins TRBV6-2 or TRBV6-3 and TRBJ1-1; no clear D. CDR1 is MNHEY and CDR2 is SVGEGT in the germline V gene. V shed 5 bases and J shed 1 base, with 14 bases lying between them. The CDR3 spans 15 residues.

This chain links TRBV6-6 with TRBJ2-7, with a weak D call TRBD2 (6 bases). Looked up from germline, CDR1 is MNHNY and CDR2 is SVGAGI (reference sequence). Trimming pared 7 bases from V and 5 bases from J, leaving 21 bases between. The CDR3 is 15 amino acids. CDR3 amino acids: CASNGPGGGSNEQYF. In DNA, the CDR3 is TGTGCCAGCAATGGACCCGGAGGAGGGAGCAACGAGCAGTACTTC.

This clonotype appeared many times. The chain employs TRBV6-1 and TRBJ1-1; D is ambiguous. CDR3 length: 18 amino acids. V gave up 2 bases and J gave up 0 bases, with 19 bases separating them. Germline lookup yields CDR1 MNHNS and CDR2 SASEGT. In DNA, the CDR3 is TGTGCCAGCAGTGAAAGTAGTCTGGGAAGACGGGTGAACACTGAAGCTTTCTTT. This codes for CASSESSLGRRVNTEAFF.

The chain couples TRBV28 to TRBJ1-4; the match to TRBD1 covers 10 bases. The CDR3 length is 15 residues. Trimming cost V 6 bases and J 6 bases; bases outside gene matches: 7. The V gene's germline CDR1 is MDHEN and CDR2 SYDVKM. DNA for the CDR3: TGTGCCAGCAGCACCGACAGGGGGCAAGATGAAAAACTGTTTTTT. It translates to CASSTDRGQDEKLFF.

A few counts support this clonotype. The chain recombines TRBV5-6 with TRBJ2-5, with TRBD1 matching over 10 bases. Germline-derived CDR1 and CDR2 are SGHDT and YYEEEE. V trimming: 4 bases; J trimming: 0 bases; junction bases outside the gene matches: 3. This CDR3 is 15 amino acids long. CDR3 protein: CASSPGTGDQETQYF. CDR3 in DNA: TGTGCCAGCAGCCCCGGGACAGGGGACCAAGAGACCCAGTACTTC.

This clonotype has at least ten counts. V and J are TRBV7-8 and TRBJ2-3; 9 bases are a match to TRBD1. The CDR3 spans 15 residues. V lost 1 base, J lost 8 bases, and 7 bases stayed unmatched. Germline values: CDR1 SGHVS, CDR2 FQNEAQ. For the CDR3, the DNA is TGTGCCAGCAGCTTAGGTGGGACAGGGATAGGTACGCAGTATTTT. It translates to CASSLGGTGIGTQYF. Full variable domain (remainder filled in from reference TRBV7-8 and TRBJ2-3): GAGVSQSPRYKVAKRGQDVALRCDPISGHVSLFWYQQALGQGPEFLTYFQNEAQLDKSGLPSDRFFAERPEGSVSTLKIQRTQQEDSAVYLCASSLGGTGIGTQYFGPGTRLTVL.

This clonotype turned up a few times. The rearrangement links TRBV4-3 to TRBJ2-3, with D possibly TRBD2 on 7 matching bases. V was cut by 4 bases and J by 1 base, with 15 bases left in between. The germline gives CDR1 LGHNA, CDR2 YSLEER. The CDR3 runs 16 residues. DNA for the CDR3: TGCGCCAGCAGCCGGGGGGGGGGCTCACGCACAGATACGCAGTATTTT. Translated: CASSRGGGSRTDTQYF.

This clonotype was detected many times. Written as DNA, the CDR3 is TGTGCCAGCAGCTTACGGGGGTCACATGGCTACACCTTC. It translates to CASSLRGSHGYTF. The V gene is TRBV7-2, the J gene TRBJ1-2; maybe TRBD1 (5 bases). The ends were cut back, 2 bases at V and 6 bases at J, with 10 bases in the middle. The CDR3 covers 13 residues. CDR1 and CDR2 (germline): SGHTA, FQGNSA.

In this sample, this clonotype turned up a few times. The CDR3 sequence: CSARQGAGQETQYF. In nucleotides, the CDR3 is TGCAGTGCTCGCCAGGGTGCGGGACAAGAGACCCAGTACTTC. The genes are TRBV20-1 and TRBJ2-5; D is perhaps TRBD2 (6 bases). There are 14 residues in the CDR3. Trimming cost V 5 bases and J 2 bases, with 15 bases left between them. Germline assignment: CDR1 DFQATT and CDR2 SNEGSKA (reference sequence).

The chain recombines TRBV5-6 with TRBJ2-7; weak D call: TRBD2 (5 bases). The ends were cut back, 2 bases at V and 2 bases at J, with 11 bases in the middle. The CDR3 is 14 amino acids. Germline CDR1 SGHDT, CDR2 YYEEEE. CDR3 nucleotide sequence: TGTGCCAGCAGCTTTCGGGAAAACCCCTACGAGCAGTACTTC. Translation: CASSFRENPYEQYF.

This chain uses TRBV20-1 with TRBJ2-7; perhaps D is TRBD1 or TRBD2 (5 bases each). In germline, CDR1 is DFQATT, CDR2 SNEGSKA (reference sequence). The CDR3 length is 14 residues. Trimming cost V 2 bases and J 4 bases, with 15 bases left between them. The CDR3 protein is CSARPRDRPYEQYF. In nucleotides, the CDR3 is TGCAGTGCTAGACCTCGGGACCGACCATACGAGCAGTACTTC.

This clonotype was seen a handful of times. The chain carries TRBV6-6 and TRBJ2-1; D not resolved. This CDR3 spans 15 amino acids. The germline V gene encodes CDR1 MNHNY and CDR2 SVGAGI (reference sequence). Trimming cost V 0 bases and J 3 bases, with 9 bases left between them. This CDR3 is CASSYSEASYNEQFF. The CDR3 nucleotides read TGTGCCAGCAGTTACTCGGAAGCAAGCTACAATGAGCAGTTCTTC.

This clonotype was counted a few times. The chain has TRBV14 and TRBJ2-3, with unresolved D. The ends were cut back, 7 bases at V and 3 bases at J, with 11 bases in the middle. Germline V gene lookup returns CDR1 SGHDN and CDR2 FVKESK. This CDR3 has 13 amino acids. The CDR3 DNA is TGTGCCAGCAACCCTTGGGATACAGATACGCAGTATTTT. It yields the protein CASNPWDTDTQYF.

This clonotype occurred a few times. The chain links TRBV4-3 to TRBJ2-7; 13 bases line up with TRBD2. Looked up from germline, CDR1 is LGHNA and CDR2 is YSLEER. This CDR3 has 18 residues. Trimming took 3 bases from V and 4 from J; bases not matched to a gene: 12. The CDR3 spells CASSQGRLAGGPGYEQYF. As DNA, the CDR3 is TGCGCCAGCAGCCAGGGTCGACTAGCGGGGGGCCCTGGGTACGAGCAGTACTTC.

Ten or more counts support this clonotype. In nucleotides, the CDR3 is TGTGCCAGCAGCTCCCGGCGGGGCGGGGGTTCCTCCTACGAGCAGTACTTC. Translation: CASSSRRGGGSSYEQYF. The chain carries TRBV7-2 and TRBJ2-7; TRBD2 matches 7 bases. This CDR3 comprises 17 residues. V was clipped by 4 bases and J by 0 bases; unmatched bases: 12. Germline assignment: CDR1 SGHTA and CDR2 FQGNSA.

The chain couples TRBV4-3 to TRBJ2-1; D perhaps matches TRBD2 (5 bases). With 1 base removed from V and 2 bases from J, the gap between germline ends came to 18 bases. CDR3 length: 18 amino acids. The germline gives CDR1 LGHNA, CDR2 YSLEER. CDR3: CASSQAFKGVGPYNEQFF. The CDR3 DNA follows: TGCGCCAGCAGCCAAGCTTTCAAGGGAGTTGGCCCCTACAATGAGCAGTTCTTC.

This clonotype was recorded a few times. CDR3 protein: CASSQEAGELYEQYF. The CDR3 DNA is TGCGCCAGCAGCCAAGAGGCGGGAGAGCTTTACGAGCAGTACTTC. The V and J genes are TRBV4-1 and TRBJ2-7, with 7 positions matching TRBD2. This CDR3 is 15 amino acids long. CDR1 and CDR2 from the germline V gene are MGHRA and YSYEKL. J gave up 4 bases and V 0 bases, and 6 bases lay outside the gene matches.

This clonotype has just a few counts. The V and J genes are TRBV7-9 and TRBJ2-2, with TRBD1 matching over 8 bases. This CDR3 spans 13 amino acids. From germline, CDR1 is SEHNR and CDR2 FQNEAQ (reference sequence). The CDR3 spells CARQGPITGELFF. The CDR3 DNA follows: TGTGCTAGACAGGGGCCCATCACCGGGGAGCTGTTTTTT.

The table lists this clonotype with a few counts. The gene calls are TRBV4-3 and TRBJ2-5, with D maybe TRBD1 (6 bases). This CDR3 region has 15 residues. Germline V gene sequence: CDR1 LGHNA, CDR2 YSLEER. V was shortened by 2 bases and J by 3 bases, with 13 bases between the two germline ends. The CDR3 loop is CASSQSGWTEETQYF. The CDR3 coding sequence is TGCGCCAGCAGCCAATCGGGCTGGACAGAAGAGACCCAGTACTTC.

This sequence joins TRBV7-4 and TRBJ1-3, with 9 nucleotides matching TRBD1. V dropped 6 bases and J dropped 1; count of bases not matched to a gene: 7. The germline V gene encodes CDR1 SGHVT and CDR2 SQSDAQ. CDR3 length equals 16 residues. CDR3: CASRLDRGASGNTIYF. CDR3 coding DNA: TGTGCCAGCAGGCTAGACAGGGGGGCATCTGGAAACACCATATATTTT. The full variable domain, rest sourced from reference TRBV7-4 and TRBJ1-3, is GAGVSQSPRYKVAKRGRDVALRCDSISGHVTLYWYRQTLGQGSEVLTYSQSDAQRDKSGRPSGRFSAERPERSVSTLKIQRTEQGDSAVYLCASRLDRGASGNTIYFGEGSWLTVV.

The chain joins TRBV27 to TRBJ2-3, with 8 positions matching TRBD2. This CDR3 has 16 residues. Germline V gives CDR1 MNHEY, CDR2 SMNVEV (reference sequence). The ends lost 4 bases at V and 2 bases at J; junction bases unmatched: 8. The CDR3 sequence: CASSSELAANTDTQYF. CDR3 sequence (DNA): TGTGCCAGCAGTTCGGAACTAGCGGCCAACACAGATACGCAGTATTTT.